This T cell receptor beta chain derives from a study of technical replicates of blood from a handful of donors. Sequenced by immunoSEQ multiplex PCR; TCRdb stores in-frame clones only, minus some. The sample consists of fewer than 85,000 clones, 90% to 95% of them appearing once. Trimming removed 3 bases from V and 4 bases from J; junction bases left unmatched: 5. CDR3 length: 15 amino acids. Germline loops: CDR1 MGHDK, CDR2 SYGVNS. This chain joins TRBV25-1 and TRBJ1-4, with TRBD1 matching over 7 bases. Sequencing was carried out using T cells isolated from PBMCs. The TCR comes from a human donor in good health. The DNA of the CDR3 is TGTGCCAGCAGTGACCCGGGACAGTTTAATGAAAAACTGTTTTTT. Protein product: CASSDPGQFNEKLFF.